Listed here are 5 T cell receptor beta chains from one sample, sequenced in a study of CD4 T cells in relation to SARS-CoV-2 and coronaviruses. Here immunoSEQ multiplex PCR was the method, and the copy in TCRdb shows in-frame clones only, minus some. The sample lists about 64,000 clones, about 95% occurring once. The unexposed donors gave CD4+ T cells in about 2010-2019, prior to COVID-19. The sequenced sample consisted of naive CD4+ T cells from PBMCs. Subset specified: naive CD4+ T cells isolated by negative enrichment. These receptors were collected from a human donor in good health.

V gene TRBV28 combines with J gene TRBJ2-7; D remains ambiguous. Germline CDR1 reads MDHEN; CDR2 reads SYDVKM. The CDR3 is 14 residues long. The V gene lost 4 bases and the J gene lost 3 bases, with 13 bases spanning the gap. CDR3 in amino acids: CASSSFGPRYEQYF. The CDR3 region has the DNA TGTGCCAGCAGTTCCTTCGGGCCTCGCTACGAGCAGTACTTC.

V gene TRBV28 combines with J gene TRBJ2-5; the D is unclear. This CDR3 has 11 residues. CDR1 is MDHEN, CDR2 SYDVKM, per germline. V was pared by 5 bases and J by 10 bases, with 11 bases between. The CDR3 is CASSPRSGQYF. For the CDR3, the DNA is TGTGCCAGCAGTCCCCGGTCCGGCCAGTACTTC.

This sequence joins TRBV27 and TRBJ2-7; tentatively, D is TRBD1 (5 bases). The CDR3 totals 14 residues. CDR1 MNHEY and CDR2 SMNVEV come from the germline V gene (reference sequence). The V and J ends lost 9 bases and 1 base respectively, with 16 bases between them. CDR3 region: CARPPTGRSYEQYF. DNA of the CDR3: TGTGCCAGGCCCCCCACAGGAAGGTCCTACGAGCAGTACTTC.

This chain joins TRBV5-1 and TRBJ1-2, with 8 bases lining up with TRBD1. Germline V gene sequence: CDR1 SGHRS, CDR2 YFSETQ. The length of the CDR3 is 16 residues. Losses at the gene ends were 1 base for V and 8 bases for J; bases not matched to a gene: 13. CDR3 protein: CASSLFIGQGARGYTF. The CDR3 DNA reads as TGCGCCAGCAGCTTGTTTATTGGGCAGGGGGCACGAGGCTACACCTTC. Looking up the rest from reference TRBV5-1 and TRBJ1-2 gives the full variable domain: KAGVTQTPRYLIKTRGQQVTLSCSPISGHRSVSWYQQTPGQGLQFLFEYFSETQRNKGNFPGRFSGRQFSNSRSEMNVSTLELGDSALYLCASSLFIGQGARGYTFGSGTRLTVV.

The chain combines TRBV14 with TRBJ2-7, with D perhaps TRBD1 or TRBD2 (5 bases each). CDR3 length: 11 residues. The germline V gene encodes CDR1 SGHDN and CDR2 FVKESK. V gave up 3 bases and J gave up 10 bases, with 10 bases separating them. The CDR3 here is CASSQSGPQYF. The DNA of the CDR3 is TGTGCCAGCAGCCAGTCGGGACCCCAGTACTTC.